This T cell receptor (beta chain) originates from a study of T cell responses to AZD1222 COVID-19 vaccine. Regarding the study as a whole: Clonal diversity was possibly underestimated, and the donors were mostly white British, with more females.

The repertoire was sequenced with immunoSEQ multiplex PCR; TCRdb's copy has only in-frame clones and lacks some. The sample lists 150,000 or so clones, roughly 90% occurring once. Germline V gene sequence: CDR1 SGHTA, CDR2 FQGTGA. CDR3 length: 14 residues. V lost 2 bases to trimming and J lost 6 bases; unmatched junction nucleotides: 3. About this clone: Antigen: not known.

The sequencing used peripheral blood, collected on day 0 of AZD1222 vaccination. The TCR was taken from an adult in good health. The J gene is TRBJ1-1, the V gene TRBV7-3; 10 bases are shared with TRBD1. CDR3 coding DNA: TGTGCCAGCAGCTTAGACAGGGGGCGACCTGAAGCTTTCTTT. It encodes CASSLDRGRPEAFF.